This T cell receptor beta chain was documented in a study of T cells in Graves' hyperthyroidism and ophthalmopathy. PBMCs were sourced from roughly 9.3 ml fresh peripheral blood. RNA transcripts yielded amplified TCR beta CDR3 regions. HTBI primers were the set used in a first-round RT-PCR of the TCR CDR3. From the multiplex PCR reads, TCRdb called clonotypes with MiXCR, one entry per CDR3 protein. The repertoire holds about 360,000 distinct CDR3 sequences, with less than 15% as singletons. There are 17 residues in the CDR3. Trimming took 5 bases from V and 5 from J; bases not matched to a gene: 17. The germline gives CDR1 DFQATT, CDR2 SNEGSKA (reference sequence). This clonotype was observed many times.

V and J are TRBV20-1 and TRBJ2-5, with 10 bases fitting TRBD1. The sample was blood. The TCR was taken from a woman aged 18-30 years with Graves' hyperthyroidism. CDR3 in amino acids: CSAETSWGQGSGETQYF. For the CDR3, the DNA is TGCAGTGCTGAGACATCGTGGGGACAGGGGTCGGGTGAGACCCAGTACTTC.